One sample yielded the 23 T cell receptor beta chains listed below, sequenced in a study of beta chain features in type 1 diabetes. Sequencing targeted expressed TCRB transcripts, as all isolated RNA had been reverse transcribed. Only in-frame clones appear in the TCRdb table, and some are missing; sequencing was by immunoSEQ multiplex PCR. The data hold 250,000 to 300,000 clones, with about 8% observed a single time. Input material: central memory CD4+ T cells from blood. All receptors come from a woman younger than 35 in good health.

CDR3 sequence (DNA): TGTGCCAGCAGCCCAAGGACTAGCGGCTTCTACGAGCAGTACTTC. The encoded protein is CASSPRTSGFYEQYF. The chain recombines TRBV9 with TRBJ2-5; 10 bases fit TRBD2. The J call is doubtful: the DNA matches TRBJ2-7 better. CDR3 size: 15 residues. In germline, CDR1 is SGDLS, CDR2 YYNGEE.

This clone occurred a few times. The chain couples TRBV2 to TRBJ2-7; possibly TRBD2 for D (6 bases). CDR3 size: 11 residues. V dropped 4 bases and J dropped 7 bases, with 8 bases sitting between them. The germline V gene has CDR1 SNHLY and CDR2 FYNNEI. CDR3 in DNA: TGTGCCAGCAGTGTTGCGGGGGAGCAGTACTTC. It yields the protein CASSVAGEQYF.

This clone was found many times. The chain has TRBV2 and TRBJ1-5, with TRBD1 as a possible D gene (6 bases). CDR3 size: 13 residues. The germline gives CDR1 SNHLY, CDR2 FYNNEI. Trimming removed 10 bases at V and 1 base at J, with 11 bases between. The CDR3 here is CATQGQSNQPQHF. For the CDR3, the DNA is TGTGCCACGCAGGGGCAGAGCAATCAGCCCCAGCATTTT.

In this sample, this clone turned up a few times. Other DNA variants within this sample encode the same CDR3. The CDR3 DNA follows: TGCAGCGTTGAACGGGGGGCGCGTACAGATACGCAGTATTTT. It codes for CSVERGARTDTQYF. The genes are TRBV29-1 and TRBJ2-3, with a weak D call TRBD2 (7 bases). This CDR3 contains 14 residues. CDR1 is SQVTM, CDR2 ANQGSEA, per germline. V gave up 2 bases and J gave up 3 bases, with 12 bases separating them.

This clone was observed a few times. This chain joins TRBV9 and TRBJ2-7; D is perhaps TRBD1 or TRBD2 (5 bases each). Trimming removed 3 bases from V and 5 bases from J, with 21 bases in between. The germline V gene encodes CDR1 SGDLS and CDR2 YYNGEE. CDR3 length equals 16 residues. CDR3 amino acids: CASSAGGVGRWDEQYF. CDR3 DNA: TGTGCCAGCAGCGCGGGCGGTGTGGGACGGTGGGACGAGCAGTACTTC.

This clone was counted a few times. The chain uses TRBV2 and TRBJ2-2; no reliable D call. The germline gives CDR1 SNHLY, CDR2 FYNNEI. This CDR3 contains 13 residues. V lost 6 bases and J 5 bases, leaving 10 bases between the germline ends. CDR3 in DNA: TGTGCCAGCAGGGGCGACATAACCGGGGAGCTGTTTTTT. Its translation is CASRGDITGELFF.

This clone was seen just once. The chain employs TRBV6-1 and TRBJ1-6; maybe TRBD1 (5 bases). The CDR3 length is 16 residues. Trimming removed 4 bases at V and 0 bases at J, with 10 bases between. The germline CDR1 and CDR2 sequences are MNHNS and SASEGT. The CDR3 is CASSGAGSSYNSPLHF. CDR3 bases: TGTGCCAGCAGTGGGGCAGGGAGCTCCTATAATTCACCCCTCCACTTT.

This sequence joins TRBV12-5 and TRBJ2-3; TRBD2 might be the D (6 bases). The germline V gene has CDR1 LGHNT and CDR2 FRNRAP. Trimming pared 7 bases from V and 0 bases from J, leaving 14 bases between. The CDR3 is 15 residues long. The CDR3 DNA reads as TGTGCTAGTGCCTTAGGGCGGGGAAGCACAGATACGCAGTATTTT. As protein: CASALGRGSTDTQYF.

In its sample, this clone was seen many times. This sequence joins TRBV27 and TRBJ1-1; D call uncertain. V shed 5 bases and J shed 7 bases, with 17 bases lying between them. CDR3 length: 14 residues. Germline V lookup: CDR1 MNHEY, CDR2 SMNVEV (reference sequence). The CDR3 is CASSPKPLLREAFF. CDR3 nucleotide sequence: TGTGCCAGCAGTCCCAAGCCGCTTCTGCGTGAAGCTTTCTTT.

The J gene is TRBJ2-7, the V gene TRBV23-1; 11 nucleotides agree with TRBD1. TRBV23-1 is given ORF status, its function remaining uncertain. The ends lost 0 bases at V and 4 bases at J; junction bases unmatched: 5. The CDR3 contains 16 residues. CDR3 sequence: CASSQSVDRGRYEQYV. In nucleotides, the CDR3 is TGCGCCAGCAGTCAATCCGTGGACAGGGGGCGGTACGAGCAGTACGTC.

This clone has just a few counts. This chain joins TRBV7-2 and TRBJ2-3; possible D gene TRBD1, 6 bases. Germline CDR1 reads SGHTA; CDR2 reads FQGNSA. This CDR3 region has 14 residues. The germline V and J ends were trimmed by 3 bases and 2 bases, with 9 bases remaining between them. The CDR3 DNA follows: TGTGCCAGCAGCTTTGGGGGACACACAGATACGCAGTATTTT. Its translation: CASSFGGHTDTQYF.

The chain employs TRBV30 and TRBJ1-2; TRBD1 matches 7 bases. J gave up 2 bases and V 4 bases, and 7 bases lay outside the gene matches. This CDR3 has 14 amino acids. Germline lookup yields CDR1 GTSNPN and CDR2 SVGIG (reference sequence). CDR3 nucleotides: TGTGCCTGGACGCGTTCGGGACAGAACTATGGCTACACCTTC. The encoded protein is CAWTRSGQNYGYTF.

This clone occurred a few times. The chain uses TRBV5-6 and TRBJ2-7; D is tentatively TRBD1 or TRBD2 (5 bases each). Germline CDR1 reads SGHDT; CDR2 reads YYEEEE. Trimming removed 1 base at V and 3 bases at J, with 14 bases between. This CDR3 region has 15 residues. The CDR3 nucleotides read TGTGCCAGCAGCTTGAGGTCGAGGGGAATCTACGAGCAGTACTTC. Amino acids: CASSLRSRGIYEQYF.

The chain couples TRBV18 to TRBJ1-3; D gene unclear. V was cut by 6 bases and J by 3 bases, with 18 bases left in between. This CDR3 is built from 16 residues. Germline V gene data show CDR1 as KGHSH and CDR2 as LQKENI. CDR3 bases: TGTGCCAGCTCGTGGGCCTCCGGAAGTGGTGGAAACACCATATATTTT. Protein product: CASSWASGSGGNTIYF.

This clone was detected many times. This chain joins TRBV18 and TRBJ2-7, with TRBD1 matching 7 bases. Per the germline V gene, CDR1 is KGHSH and CDR2 is LQKENI. The CDR3 spans 13 residues. Germline trimming cut 3 bases from V and 2 bases from J; bases unmatched to any gene: 1. CDR3 nucleotide sequence: TGTGCCAGCTCACCGGGACAGCCCTACGAGCAGTACTTC. Translated: CASSPGQPYEQYF.

The chain uses TRBV4-3 and TRBJ2-1, with TRBD2 matching 14 bases. Germline lookup yields CDR1 LGHNA and CDR2 YSLEER. The CDR3 length is 17 residues. The trim removed 0 bases at V and 9 bases at J, leaving 7 bases unmatched. DNA for the CDR3: TGCGCCAGCAGCCAAGATAGGGGGACTAGCGGGGGTAGTGAGCAGTTCTTC. Translated, it gives CASSQDRGTSGGSEQFF.

In this sample, this clone turned up a few times. This sequence joins TRBV4-1 and TRBJ1-6; D ambiguous. The CDR3 sequence is 14 residues long. Trimming cost V 1 base and J 7 bases, with 8 bases left between them. Germline loops: CDR1 MGHRA, CDR2 YSYEKL. The CDR3: CASSQGQENSPLHF. As DNA, the CDR3 is TGCGCCAGCAGCCAAGGCCAGGAAAATTCACCCCTCCACTTT.

The CDR3 region has the DNA TGTGCCAGCAGCCCCCAATCCGGGACAGGGGAGGGAAAACTGTTTTTT. Translated, it gives CASSPQSGTGEGKLFF. The chain carries TRBV28 and TRBJ1-4, with 10 nucleotides matching TRBD1. This CDR3 region has 16 residues. Germline loops: CDR1 MDHEN, CDR2 SYDVKM. J gave up 10 bases and V 6 bases, and 14 bases lay outside the gene matches.

The V gene is TRBV6-1, the J gene TRBJ2-3; maybe TRBD2 (7 bases). Germline V gene lookup returns CDR1 MNHNS and CDR2 SASEGT. V was clipped by 7 bases and J by 0 bases, with 14 bases between them. This CDR3 region has 15 residues. CDR3 residues: CASTQGGASTDTQYF. The CDR3 DNA sequence: TGTGCCAGCACCCAAGGGGGGGCTAGCACAGATACGCAGTATTTT.

The chain uses TRBV2 and TRBJ2-2, with no clear D. Germline V CDR1 and CDR2: SNHLY, FYNNEI. V was pared by 4 bases and J by 1 base, with 10 bases between. There are 15 residues in the CDR3. CDR3 bases: TGTGCCAGCAGTGTGGCCAGAATGAACACCGGGGAGCTGTTTTTT. Translating it yields CASSVARMNTGELFF. The entire variable domain, with the rest obtained from reference TRBV2 and TRBJ2-2, is as follows: EPEVTQTPSHQVTQMGQEVILRCVPISNHLYFYWYRQILGQKVEFLVSFYNNEISEKSEIFDDQFSVERPDGSNFTLKIRSTKLEDSAMYFCASSVARMNTGELFFGEGSRLTVL.

This clone has a handful of counts. V is TRBV9 and J is TRBJ1-4; 7 nucleotides line up with TRBD1. Germline CDR1 reads SGDLS; CDR2 reads YYNGEE. Unmatched junction bases numbered 5, after V lost 2 bases and J lost 4 bases. The CDR3 length is 15 residues. CDR3 sequence reads: CASSVTGTDNEKLFF. In nucleotides, the CDR3 is TGTGCCAGCAGCGTCACGGGGACAGATAATGAAAAACTGTTTTTT.

J is TRBJ1-1 and V is TRBV9, with D possibly being TRBD1 (6 bases). CDR1 is SGDLS, CDR2 YYNGEE, per germline. The V end lost 3 bases, the J end lost 2 bases, and 20 bases lay between the germline ends. CDR3 size: 17 residues. The CDR3 coding sequence is TGTGCCAGCAGCGGGGGACTAGGGGCAGGGGTAAACACTGAAGCTTTCTTT. This gives the protein CASSGGLGAGVNTEAFF.

The chain is built from TRBV25-1 and TRBJ1-1; perhaps TRBD1 as D (6 bases). Trimming left V 5 bases short and J 2 bases short, with 15 bases between. There are 15 residues in the CDR3. From germline, CDR1 is MGHDK and CDR2 SYGVNS. The CDR3: CASSTLQGINTEAFF. The CDR3 coding sequence is TGTGCCAGCAGTACCCTCCAGGGGATCAACACTGAAGCTTTCTTT. Full variable domain (rest looked up from reference TRBV25-1 and TRBJ1-1): EADIYQTPRYLVIGTGKKITLECSQTMGHDKMYWYQQDPGMELHLIHYSYGVNSTEKGDLSSESTVSRIRTEHFPLTLESARPSHTSQYLCASSTLQGINTEAFFGQGTRLTVV.